This T cell receptor beta chain was sequenced for a study of early T cells in non-severe SARS-CoV-2 infection. Study details: Sequencing targeted bulk RNA from unsorted whole blood, leaving chains unpaired.

Germline V gene lookup returns CDR1 GTSNPN and CDR2 SVGIG (reference sequence). The V and J ends lost 8 bases and 2 bases respectively, with 15 bases between them. The CDR3 covers 14 residues. Regarding the study as a whole: CD4 and private specificities were missed by VDJdb matching, which favored anti-spike CD8 responses.

A few counts support this clonotype. The antigen remains undetermined. Unique molecular identifiers were added to individual cDNA molecules. TCRdb called the 5' RACE reads again in MiXCR, with one record for every CDR3 protein. Of about 54,000 distinct CDR3 sequences listed, approximately 6.3% are singletons. This chain connects TRBV30 to TRBJ2-2; D ambiguous. The material was whole blood, obtained at baseline. This clonotype was sampled from an adult who was a healthcare worker with PCR-confirmed SARS-CoV-2 infection or an uninfected control (not recorded which). The CDR3 nucleotides are TGTGCCCGGGCGGCCTGGACCAACACCGGGGAGCTGTTTTTT. Its translation: CARAAWTNTGELFF.